The sequence of this T cell receptor beta chain was determined in a study of blood T cell repertoires in COVID-19. TCRdb's copy holds only in-frame clones and misses some; the assay was immunoSEQ multiplex PCR. This sample yields roughly 120,000 clones, of which approximately 74% are seen a single time; over 5.5% belongs to the top ten. A Seattle source enrolled patients during active infection and followed them longitudinally. Input material: peripheral blood. The receptor comes from an elderly man with COVID-19, enrolled during active disease.

CDR3 coding DNA: TGTGCCAGCAGTTCCTCGGACAGGAGCTCCTACGAGCAGTACTTC. It translates to CASSSSDRSSYEQYF. This chain connects TRBV28 to TRBJ2-7; 7 nucleotides agree with TRBD1. CDR3 size: 15 residues. J lost 0 bases, V lost 4 bases, and 6 bases had no gene match. Germline CDR1 and CDR2: MDHEN and SYDVKM.